Below are 30 T cell receptor beta chains sequenced from a single sample in a study of CD8+CD57+ T cells in acquired aplastic anemia. CD8+CD57+ cell expansion, shown by flow cytometry, had occurred in the patients selected for sequencing. Genomic DNA, serving as template, underwent TCR beta VDJ and CDR3 profiling. From the reads, TCRdb called clonotypes with MiXCR, one entry per CDR3 protein. This table holds some 200,000 distinct CDR3 sequences, 40% to 55% found once. The sequenced sample was sorted CD4+, CD8+, or CD8+CD57+ T cells (not recorded which) from PBMCs. The receptors originated from a human donor with aplastic anemia.

The CDR3: CATSPGAGEQYF. DNA for the CDR3: TGTGCCACCAGTCCTGGGGCGGGCGAGCAGTACTTC. The genes are TRBV24-1 and TRBJ2-7; D may match TRBD1 or TRBD2 (5 bases each). The CDR3 is made up of 12 amino acids. V was cut by 6 bases and J by 6 bases, with 11 bases left in between. Germline loops: CDR1 KGHDR, CDR2 SFDVKD.

At least ten counts were recorded for this clonotype. V usage is TRBV9 and J usage is TRBJ2-3, with D possibly matching TRBD2 (6 bases). Deletions cut 0 bases from V and 1 base from J, with 9 bases between. The CDR3 sequence is 15 residues long. Germline CDR1 and CDR2: SGDLS and YYNGEE. The CDR3 nucleotides read TGTGCCAGCAGCGTAGCCGGGAGTGGCACAGATACGCAGTATTTT. This encodes CASSVAGSGTDTQYF.

The CDR3 region is CALPLGTGELFF. DNA for the CDR3: TGTGCCCTTCCCTTGGGCACCGGGGAGCTGTTTTTT. The rearrangement joins TRBV12-3 or TRBV12-4 to TRBJ2-2, with D hard to call. The CDR3 length is 12 residues. Trimming cost V 11 bases and J 4 bases, with 11 bases left between them.

J is TRBJ1-5 and V is TRBV5-1; D is possibly TRBD1 (5 bases). Trimming left V 5 bases short and J 8 bases short, with 17 bases between. This CDR3 is built from 14 residues. Germline lookup yields CDR1 SGHRS and CDR2 YFSETQ. The CDR3: CASRQMGGNEPQHF. The CDR3 region has the DNA TGCGCCAGCAGACAAATGGGGGGGAACGAGCCCCAGCATTTT.

There are many counts of this clonotype. The V and J genes are TRBV24-1 and TRBJ2-3, with D possibly matching TRBD2 (7 bases). Germline V gene sequence: CDR1 KGHDR, CDR2 SFDVKD. Trimming left V 4 bases short and J 1 base short, with 17 bases between. This CDR3 is 17 amino acids long. The chain's CDR3 is CATSDRGGGGGTDTQYF. CDR3 nucleotides: TGTGCCACCAGTGACCGGGGAGGGGGAGGCGGCACAGATACGCAGTATTTT.

The CDR3 bases are TGCAGTGCTACCCCTATGGGGAGGAGGGAGACCCAGTACTTC. It specifies CSATPMGRRETQYF. The J gene is TRBJ2-5, the V gene TRBV20-1; D may be TRBD2 (6 bases). CDR1 DFQATT and CDR2 SNEGSKA come from the germline V gene (reference sequence). The CDR3 extends over 14 amino acids. V lost 4 bases, J lost 5 bases, and 17 bases lay in between.

This clonotype was counted at least ten times. The chain combines TRBV18 with TRBJ2-7; no firm D call. Germline CDR1 is KGHSH and CDR2 is LQKENI. The V end lost 3 bases, the J end lost 4 bases, and 7 bases lay between the germline ends. The CDR3 covers 12 residues. The CDR3 DNA is TGTGCCAGCTCACCTGACCCGTACGAGCAGTACTTC. Its protein product is CASSPDPYEQYF.

This clonotype was seen many times. The chain links TRBV5-1 to TRBJ2-7, with D maybe TRBD1 (6 bases). From germline, CDR1 is SGHRS and CDR2 YFSETQ. The CDR3 has 14 residues. V lost 5 bases, J lost 2 bases, and 14 bases lay in between. The CDR3 spells CASRFRTAAYEQYF. The CDR3 bases are TGCGCCAGCAGGTTTAGGACAGCCGCCTACGAGCAGTACTTC. The variable domain in full, completed from reference TRBV5-1 and TRBJ2-7, reads KAGVTQTPRYLIKTRGQQVTLSCSPISGHRSVSWYQQTPGQGLQFLFEYFSETQRNKGNFPGRFSGRQFSNSRSEMNVSTLELGDSALYLCASRFRTAAYEQYFGPGTRLTVT.

Regarding this clonotype: One end of the junction fails to match germline, which may point to a read error. V gene TRBV12-3 or TRBV12-4 combines with J gene TRBJ1-2, with D uncertain. There are 13 residues in the CDR3. In DNA form, the CDR3 reads TGTGCCAGCAGGAAGGGTGCTAACTATGGCCACACCTTC. Protein product: CASRKGANYGHTF.

This clonotype occurred a few times. J is TRBJ1-6 and V is TRBV4-1; D gene uncertain. Germline V gene sequence: CDR1 MGHRA, CDR2 YSYEKL. The CDR3 consists of 12 residues. Trimming left V 1 base short and J 14 bases short, with 9 bases between. The DNA of the CDR3 is TGCGCCAGCAGCCAAGGAGGGTTCACCCTCCACTTT. This sequence encodes CASSQGGFTLHF.

The CDR3 protein is CAISGGQDSPLHF. CDR3 DNA: TGTGCCATCAGCGGGGGGCAGGATTCACCCCTCCACTTT. This sequence joins TRBV10-3 and TRBJ1-6; a weak D match, TRBD1 (6 bases). The germline V gene has CDR1 ENHRY and CDR2 SYGVKD. V was shortened by 6 bases and J by 8 bases, with 11 bases between the two germline ends. The CDR3 is 13 residues long.

The V call is TRBV19, the J call TRBJ2-7, with 9 nucleotides matching TRBD1. Germline CDR1 is LNHDA and CDR2 is SQIVND (reference sequence). V lost 6 bases, J lost 5 bases, and 8 bases stayed unmatched. There are 14 residues in the CDR3. Here the CDR3 DNA reads TGTGCCAGTAGGCCGGGACAGGGTCGCGACGAGCAGTACTTC. Its translation is CASRPGQGRDEQYF.

This clonotype came up many times. V usage is TRBV19 and J usage is TRBJ2-7; 7 positions match TRBD1. V lost 4 bases, J lost 1 base, and 7 bases stayed unmatched. The CDR3 covers 15 residues. Looked up from germline, CDR1 is LNHDA and CDR2 is SQIVND (reference sequence). The CDR3 nucleotides are TGTGCCAGTAGTAACCGGGACAGAGCTTCCTACGAGCAGTACTTC. The encoded protein is CASSNRDRASYEQYF.

V usage is TRBV29-1 and J usage is TRBJ1-2, with 10 bases that match TRBD1. Germline CDR1 SQVTM, CDR2 ANQGSEA. Unmatched junction bases numbered 11, after V lost 7 bases and J lost 3 bases. This CDR3 region has 15 residues. The CDR3 nucleotides read TGCAGCGCCGGGACAGGGGCGAAGGACGACTATGGCTACACCTTC. As protein: CSAGTGAKDDYGYTF.

The V and J genes are TRBV19 and TRBJ1-1; the D gene is possibly TRBD1 (5 bases). CDR1 is LNHDA, CDR2 SQIVND, per germline (reference sequence). The CDR3 runs 15 residues. Trimming took 5 bases from V and 2 from J, leaving 15 bases between them. CDR3 DNA: TGTGCCAGTAGTCCCTCGGGGGGACCAAACACTGAAGCTTTCTTT. Translating gives CASSPSGGPNTEAFF.

This clonotype has more than one count but fewer than ten. A much larger clone differs from this one at a single base, so this may be a read error. The genes are TRBV7-2 and TRBJ2-7; D might be TRBD2 (5 bases). The ends were cut back, 0 bases at V and 1 base at J, with 19 bases in the middle. CDR1 is SGHTA and CDR2 is FQGNSA in the germline V gene. This CDR3 contains 18 residues. This CDR3 is CASSLARNEEVFSYEQYF. CDR3 nucleotide sequence: TGTGCCAGCAGCTTAGCCAGGAACGAGGAGGTTTTTTCCTACGAGCAGTACTTC.

V is TRBV15 and J is TRBJ2-7; TRBD1 might be the D (6 bases). The V and J ends lost 0 bases and 3 bases respectively, with 12 bases between them. Germline V gene sequence: CDR1 LNHNV, CDR2 YYDKDF (reference sequence). This CDR3 contains 15 residues. This CDR3 is CATSRDPQGVYEQYF. The CDR3 DNA sequence: TGTGCCACCAGCAGAGATCCACAGGGAGTCTACGAGCAGTACTTC.

CDR3 in DNA: TGTGCCAGCAGCTTGGCAGGGGGCTATGTCTATGGCTACACCTTC. It is translated as CASSLAGGYVYGYTF. The genes are TRBV7-8 and TRBJ1-2, with TRBD1 matching 8 bases. Germline assignment: CDR1 SGHVS and CDR2 FQNEAQ. The CDR3 length is 15 residues. V dropped 3 bases and J dropped 4; count of bases not matched to a gene: 7.

This clonotype was seen only a few times. This chain uses TRBV7-3 with TRBJ2-1, with 11 bases lining up with TRBD2. The germline gives CDR1 SGHTA, CDR2 FQGTGA. This CDR3 has 13 amino acids. The V and J ends lost 6 bases and 7 bases, in that order; junction bases with no gene match: 2. CDR3 DNA sequence: TGTGCCAGCAGTACTAGCGGGGGAAATGAGCAGTTCTTC. This encodes CASSTSGGNEQFF.

This clonotype has at least ten counts. The chain has TRBV2 and TRBJ2-3; D not certain. The CDR3 is 14 amino acids. Germline V lookup: CDR1 SNHLY, CDR2 FYNNEI. V was cut by 7 bases and J by 1 base, with 12 bases left in between. The CDR3 spells CASNSLRGTDTQYF. The CDR3 region has the DNA TGTGCCAGCAACTCACTCCGGGGCACAGATACGCAGTATTTT.

This clonotype has at least ten counts. The V call is TRBV7-9, the J call TRBJ1-2; weak D call: TRBD1 (5 bases). V was cut by 5 bases and J by 3 bases, with 16 bases left in between. Germline CDR1 SEHNR, CDR2 FQNEAQ (reference sequence). The CDR3 consists of 15 residues. As DNA, the CDR3 is TGTGCCAGCAGCCACTCGGGGGGTGAGGACTATGGCTACACCTTC. As protein: CASSHSGGEDYGYTF.

In its sample, this clonotype was seen once. A much larger clonotype is one base distant, so this may be a read error. The gene calls are TRBV3-1 and TRBJ1-1; D unclear. CDR1 LGHDT and CDR2 YNNKEL come from the germline V gene (reference sequence). CDR3 length equals 11 residues. This CDR3 is CASSSAFEALF. CDR3 bases: TGTGCCAGCAGCTCCGCCTTTGAAGCTCTCTTT. The full variable domain, in which reference TRBV3-1 and TRBJ1-1 provide the parts outside the CDR3, is DTAVSQTPKYLVTQMGNDKSIKCEQNLGHDTMYWYKQDSKKFLKIMFSYNNKELIINETVPNRFSPKSPDKAHLNLHINSLELGDSAVYFCASSSAFEALFGQGTRLTVV.

This clonotype showed up many times. This CDR3 is CASSPRFRLAGGGEQFF. The CDR3 bases are TGTGCCAGCAGCCCCCGCTTCCGACTAGCGGGAGGAGGTGAGCAGTTCTTC. V usage is TRBV3-1 and J usage is TRBJ2-1; 13 positions match TRBD2. This CDR3 region has 17 residues. With V trimmed by 4 bases and J by 9 bases, 12 bases remained unmatched. Per the germline V gene, CDR1 is LGHDT and CDR2 is YNNKEL (reference sequence).

J is TRBJ2-2 and V is TRBV27, with 7 bases fitting TRBD1. The ends lost 5 bases at V and 1 base at J; junction bases unmatched: 7. Germline assignment: CDR1 MNHEY and CDR2 SMNVEV (reference sequence). This CDR3 has 16 residues. This chain's CDR3 is CASSPYGTVNTGELFF. CDR3 bases: TGTGCCAGCAGTCCCTATGGGACAGTGAACACCGGGGAGCTGTTTTTT.

This chain joins TRBV19 and TRBJ2-3; D gene uncertain. CDR1 and CDR2 from the germline V gene are LNHDA and SQIVND (reference sequence). The CDR3 is made up of 15 amino acids. V lost 1 base, J lost 5 bases, and 13 bases lay in between. CDR3 in DNA: TGTGCCAGTAGTATAGGGGCCGGCGGCAGAGATACGCAGTATTTT. Amino acids: CASSIGAGGRDTQYF.

This chain uses TRBV19 with TRBJ1-6; a weak D match, TRBD1 (5 bases). Trimming left V 3 bases short and J 8 bases short, with 11 bases between. The germline V gene has CDR1 LNHDA and CDR2 SQIVND (reference sequence). The CDR3 loop spans 14 amino acids. Here the CDR3 reads CASSMERGHSPLHF. The DNA of the CDR3 is TGTGCCAGTAGTATGGAAAGGGGTCATTCACCCCTCCACTTT.

This clonotype was counted at least ten times. This chain links TRBV9 with TRBJ2-5; D is unresolved. V was pared by 0 bases and J by 3 bases, with 9 bases between. CDR3 size: 14 residues. The germline V gene has CDR1 SGDLS and CDR2 YYNGEE. CDR3 DNA: TGTGCCAGCAGCGTAGGTAGTCCAAAAGAGACCCAGTACTTC. It specifies CASSVGSPKETQYF.

This clonotype was detected ten times or more. The J gene is TRBJ1-5, the V gene TRBV2, with D uncertain. CDR1 is SNHLY and CDR2 is FYNNEI in the germline V gene. V was cut by 2 bases and J by 6 bases, with 14 bases left in between. The CDR3 length is 15 residues. The CDR3, as DNA: TGTGCCAGCAGTGAACCGGAAAGTCTCTCTCAGCCCCAGCATTTT. Protein sequence: CASSEPESLSQPQHF.

This clonotype was seen repeatedly, ten times or more. CDR3 sequence reads: CASSFGQSYEQYF. In DNA, the CDR3 is TGTGCCAGCAGTTTTGGACAGTCCTACGAGCAGTACTTC. The chain links TRBV28 to TRBJ2-7; possibly TRBD1 for D (6 bases). Trimming took 3 bases from V and 1 from J, leaving 7 bases between them. The CDR3 consists of 13 residues. CDR1 and CDR2 (germline): MDHEN, SYDVKM.

Turning to this clonotype: This sequence may be a read error, since a much larger clone differs from it by one base. The chain combines TRBV6-1 with TRBJ1-2; 7 bases fit TRBD1. CDR3 length: 13 residues. Per germline, CDR1 MNHNS and CDR2 SASEGT. This CDR3 reads CVSTRQGLIGYTF. DNA of the CDR3: TGTGTCAGCACTCGACAGGGTCTGATTGGCTACACCTTC.